The TCR beta chain under discussion was sequenced for a study of post-analysis software for immune sequencing data. Across the whole study: Progressive-relapsing, secondary progressive and relapsing-remitting multiple sclerosis were among the disease courses included. Findings and limits, study-wide: Multiple sclerosis was associated with a significant reduction in normalized Chao1 diversity relative to controls. Under F measure analysis, samples from one preparation batch co-clustered strongly. Compared with controls, patients had more of about 5 TRBV segments, including TRBV5-6, TRBV5-1 and TRBV20-1.

CDR3 size: 14 residues. CDR1 and CDR2 from the germline V gene are SNHLY and FYNNEI. V shed 7 bases, J shed 0 bases, and the junction held 0 bases outside the gene matches. As to this clonotype: What it binds is not known.

Prepared TCR beta cDNA libraries contained unique molecular identifiers. The source material, about 0.9 to 10 million T cells, gave rise to about 490,000 cDNA molecules. TCRdb analysed the PCR reads with MiXCR anew, one entry per CDR3 protein. This repertoire shows roughly 650,000 distinct CDR3 sequences, 55% to 70% found once; its top ten account for roughly 12%. V is TRBV2 and J is TRBJ2-6; 7 bases line up with TRBD1. Sequencing input: blood. The TCR sequence derives from a girl aged 2 to 9 with multiple sclerosis. In DNA form, the CDR3 reads TGTGCCAGCACAGGGGGCTCTGGGGCCAACGTCCTGACTTTC. Translated, it gives CASTGGSGANVLTF.